These 27 T cell receptor beta chains share one sample of origin, sequenced in a study of human T cells and chemical hapten exposure. Described time point: pre-sensitization, week 0. Treatment indicated: therapeutic diphenylcyclopropenone sensitization with weekly scalp DPC. TCRdb ran MiXCR on the RACE reads and lists one entry per CDR3 protein. This table holds 350,000 to 450,000 distinct CDR3 sequences, 5.1% found once. This material consisted of whole blood, taken in connection with sensitization to the hapten diphenylcyclopropenone (DPC). The source is a woman between 45 and 65 years old with alopecia areata. Some clones in this sample may be carry-over from other donors' samples.

This clonotype was found a few times. The gene calls are TRBV2 and TRBJ2-7; D call uncertain. This CDR3 comprises 13 residues. The V end lost 7 bases, the J end lost 4 bases, and 14 bases lay between the germline ends. Per the germline V gene, CDR1 is SNHLY and CDR2 is FYNNEI. Written as DNA, the CDR3 is TGTGCCAGCAAACAAAGAAGGGCATACGAGCAGTACTTC. Translation gives CASKQRRAYEQYF.

This chain uses TRBV18 with TRBJ2-7; 7 bases line up with TRBD2. The CDR3 spans 15 residues. With 1 base clipped from V and 7 bases from J, the junction kept 10 bases outside the gene matches. Germline V gene data show CDR1 as KGHSH and CDR2 as LQKENI. CDR3 sequence (DNA): TGTGCCAGCTCACCACGGCTAGCGGAGACGGGTGAGCAGTACTTC. Amino acids: CASSPRLAETGEQYF.

The rearrangement links TRBV5-1 to TRBJ2-1; the match to TRBD1 covers 7 bases. The V gene's germline CDR1 is SGHRS and CDR2 YFSETQ. V shed 0 bases and J 8 bases; nucleotides not matched to a gene: 5. CDR3 length equals 14 residues. This CDR3 reads CASSLGQGLDEQFF. The CDR3 DNA reads TGCGCCAGCAGCTTGGGACAGGGTTTGGATGAGCAGTTCTTC.

The J gene is TRBJ1-5, the V gene TRBV20-1; unclear D gene. CDR1 is DFQATT, CDR2 SNEGSKA, per germline (reference sequence). The germline V and J ends were trimmed by 3 bases and 0 bases, with 12 bases remaining between them. The CDR3 has 15 amino acids. CDR3 sequence reads: CSASRGGNSNQPQHF. The CDR3 DNA is TGCAGTGCTAGCCGCGGAGGAAATAGCAATCAGCCCCAGCATTTT.

The chain has TRBV29-1 and TRBJ2-7; no definite D call. V was shortened by 5 bases and J by 2 bases, with 10 bases between the two germline ends. This CDR3 is 12 amino acids long. Germline values: CDR1 SQVTM, CDR2 ANQGSEA. In DNA form, the CDR3 reads TGCAGCGTTTTGGGTGACCCCTACGAGCAGTACTTC. Amino acid sequence: CSVLGDPYEQYF.

The rearrangement joins TRBV20-1 to TRBJ2-3; TRBD1 matches 8 bases. After removal of 6 bases from V and 0 bases from J, the junction contained 8 bases not matched to a gene. The CDR3 has 15 residues. Per the germline V gene, CDR1 is DFQATT and CDR2 is SNEGSKA (reference sequence). The CDR3 sequence: CSADRGIQSTDTQYF. The CDR3 bases are TGCAGTGCCGACAGGGGTATTCAGAGCACAGATACGCAGTATTTT.

This clonotype was seen repeatedly, ten times or more. The chain combines TRBV21-1 with TRBJ2-3; the table's D call, TRBD2, has no DNA check behind it. TRBV21-1 has pseudogene status. The CDR3 has 20 amino acids. The DNA for the CDR3 is TGTGCCAGCAGCAAAGAGAAGCGGGGGGCCTCTATATCCTGCACAGATACGCAGTATTTT. This codes for CASSKEKRGASISCTDTQYF.

The chain carries TRBV5-6 and TRBJ2-7; tentative D call: TRBD1 (5 bases). Looked up from germline, CDR1 is SGHDT and CDR2 is YYEEEE. This CDR3 is built from 15 residues. V dropped 0 bases and J dropped 2 bases, with 12 bases sitting between them. The CDR3 sequence is CASSLVDRLTYEQYF. The CDR3 DNA reads TGTGCCAGCAGCTTGGTCGACAGATTAACCTACGAGCAGTACTTC.

V is TRBV6-2 or TRBV6-3 and J is TRBJ1-1; 10 nucleotides line up with TRBD1. V lost 2 bases to trimming and J lost 5 bases; unmatched junction nucleotides: 11. Germline V CDR1 and CDR2: MNHEY, SVGEGT. The CDR3 spans 17 residues. This CDR3 reads CASSYPHGQGGRTEAFF. The CDR3 DNA follows: TGTGCCAGCAGTTACCCCCACGGACAGGGGGGGAGGACTGAAGCTTTCTTT.

The chain is built from TRBV28 and TRBJ2-7; maybe TRBD1 (7 bases). This CDR3 spans 16 amino acids. The ends were cut back, 5 bases at V and 5 bases at J, with 22 bases in the middle. CDR1 is MDHEN, CDR2 SYDVKM, per germline. CDR3 DNA: TGTGCCAGCAGTACTGCGGGACAGTGGAATACCAACGAGCAGTACTTC. It encodes CASSTAGQWNTNEQYF.

The rearrangement links TRBV4-1 to TRBJ1-2; TRBD1 might be the D (5 bases). The V gene lost 0 bases and the J gene lost 2 bases, with 13 bases spanning the gap. Germline V gene sequence: CDR1 MGHRA, CDR2 YSYEKL. The CDR3 has 16 amino acids. The CDR3 DNA follows: TGCGCCAGCAGCCAAGATAGCCCGGGGGGGAACTATGGCTACACCTTC. Encoded protein: CASSQDSPGGNYGYTF.

The J gene is TRBJ2-1, the V gene TRBV20-1, with D hard to call. This CDR3 is 15 amino acids long. The V end was cut by 3 bases, the J end by 8 bases, with 20 bases between. Germline CDR1 DFQATT, CDR2 SNEGSKA (reference sequence). The CDR3: CSARAIGPVGDEQFF. CDR3 DNA: TGCAGTGCTAGGGCGATAGGCCCTGTTGGGGATGAGCAGTTCTTC.

CDR3 loop: CASSLIPSDEKLFF. In DNA, the CDR3 is TGTGCCAGCAGTTTAATTCCATCGGATGAAAAACTGTTTTTT. The gene calls are TRBV12-3 or TRBV12-4 and TRBJ1-4; D unclear. The CDR3 has 14 amino acids. With 2 bases removed from V and 6 bases from J, the gap between germline ends came to 10 bases.

This clonotype was observed at least ten times. The chain couples TRBV28 to TRBJ1-5; D remains unclear. CDR1 is MDHEN and CDR2 is SYDVKM in the germline V gene. The V gene lost 8 bases and the J gene lost 0 bases, with 11 bases spanning the gap. This CDR3 is 14 amino acids long. For the CDR3, the DNA is TGTGCCAGCGGAAGGACCCTTAGCAATCAGCCCCAGCATTTT. Translation gives CASGRTLSNQPQHF.

This clonotype was detected a few times. The chain combines TRBV5-1 with TRBJ1-4; D gene uncertain. V lost 4 bases, J lost 4 bases, and 17 bases lay in between. CDR3 length: 16 residues. Germline CDR1 is SGHRS and CDR2 is YFSETQ. CDR3 residues: CASSRQTIRNNEKLFF. DNA for the CDR3: TGCGCCAGCAGCCGGCAGACAATTAGGAATAATGAAAAACTGTTTTTT.

There are many counts of this clonotype. This chain uses TRBV6-2 or TRBV6-3 with TRBJ2-1; 7 bases agree with TRBD2. With 5 bases clipped from V and 10 bases from J, the junction kept 8 bases outside the gene matches. Germline values: CDR1 MNHEY, CDR2 SVGEGT. The CDR3 spans 13 residues. The CDR3 spells CASSPLAMGEQFF. DNA of the CDR3: TGTGCCAGCAGTCCACTAGCGATGGGGGAGCAGTTCTTC.

The V and J genes are TRBV4-3 and TRBJ1-5; a weak D match, TRBD1 (5 bases). V was clipped by 0 bases and J by 2 bases, with 11 bases between them. Germline V gene sequence: CDR1 LGHNA, CDR2 YSLEER. The CDR3 runs to 16 residues. This CDR3 reads CASSQEAGAGNQPQHF. Here the CDR3 DNA reads TGCGCCAGCAGCCAAGAAGCTGGGGCAGGCAATCAGCCCCAGCATTTT.

This clonotype came up many times. V usage is TRBV2 and J usage is TRBJ2-3; the D gene is possibly TRBD2 (5 bases). The CDR3 covers 14 residues. Germline V gene lookup returns CDR1 SNHLY and CDR2 FYNNEI. Trimming stripped 7 bases from V and 4 bases from J, with 15 bases between. This CDR3 is CASILEASPDTQYF. The DNA for the CDR3 is TGTGCCAGCATCCTAGAAGCTAGCCCAGATACGCAGTATTTT.

The chain employs TRBV18 and TRBJ1-5; no definite D call. CDR3 length equals 15 residues. V dropped 2 bases and J dropped 3 bases, with 11 bases sitting between them. The germline V gene encodes CDR1 KGHSH and CDR2 LQKENI. Here the CDR3 reads CASSPEQLVNQPQHF. DNA of the CDR3: TGTGCCAGCTCACCAGAGCAGCTGGTCAATCAGCCCCAGCATTTT.

This clonotype was seen many times. This chain links TRBV14 with TRBJ2-7; D is perhaps TRBD1 (6 bases). V dropped 2 bases and J dropped 3 bases, with 11 bases sitting between them. The CDR3 loop spans 14 amino acids. Germline V gives CDR1 SGHDN, CDR2 FVKESK. The CDR3, as DNA: TGTGCCAGCAGCCAACAAAACAGGGTCTACGAGCAGTACTTC. Residues: CASSQQNRVYEQYF. Full variable domain (missing parts from reference TRBV14 and TRBJ2-7): EAGVTQFPSHSVIEKGQTVTLRCDPISGHDNLYWYRRVMGKEIKFLLHFVKESKQDESGMPNNRFLAERTGGTYSTLKVQPAELEDSGVYFCASSQQNRVYEQYFGPGTRLTVT.

This clonotype was seen repeatedly, ten times or more. This chain uses TRBV6-2 or TRBV6-3 with TRBJ2-1; TRBD1 or TRBD2 may be the D gene (5 bases each). The CDR3 is made up of 17 amino acids. Germline CDR1 is MNHEY and CDR2 is SVGEGT. V was cut by 2 bases and J by 7 bases, with 21 bases left in between. CDR3 in DNA: TGTGCCAGCAGTTACCCGGGGCTACCACGAGGCGGGAATGAGCAGTTCTTC. Amino acids: CASSYPGLPRGGNEQFF.

The sample holds many counts of this clonotype. The rearrangement joins TRBV20-1 to TRBJ2-1; possibly TRBD2 for D (5 bases). Trimming took 5 bases from V and 0 from J, leaving 11 bases between them. The CDR3 is 14 residues long. Germline-derived CDR1 and CDR2 are DFQATT and SNEGSKA (reference sequence). The CDR3: CSAEERSSYNEQFF. CDR3 DNA: TGCAGTGCTGAAGAGCGGAGCTCCTACAATGAGCAGTTCTTC.

A few counts support this clonotype. The chain uses TRBV20-1 and TRBJ1-2; D is uncertain. Germline V lookup: CDR1 DFQATT, CDR2 SNEGSKA (reference sequence). The CDR3 length is 15 residues. Trimming removed 8 bases from V and 1 base from J, with 20 bases in between. This CDR3 is CSTPEVGRLNYGYTF. CDR3 in DNA: TGCAGTACACCCGAGGTGGGCAGGCTTAACTATGGCTACACCTTC.

This clonotype has a count of ten or more. The chain recombines TRBV29-1 with TRBJ2-6; D is possibly TRBD1 or TRBD2 (7 bases each). Germline CDR1 is SQVTM and CDR2 is ANQGSEA. The CDR3 has 17 amino acids. The germline V and J ends were trimmed by 6 bases and 0 bases, with 18 bases remaining between them. CDR3 DNA sequence: TGCAGCGTGAGGGGGGGACAGACCATCTCTGGGGCCAACGTCCTGACTTTC. Translated: CSVRGGQTISGANVLTF.

Ten or more counts support this clonotype. Compared with germline, one end of the junction differs, possibly owing to a read error. The V gene is TRBV7-8, the J gene TRBJ2-1; 8 bases agree with TRBD2. Germline CDR1 is SGHVS and CDR2 is FQNEAQ. This CDR3 comprises 12 residues. For the CDR3, the DNA is TGTGCCAGCAGCTTAGACGCCGCGGGGGGACTCTTC. It specifies CASSLDAAGGLF.

The V and J genes are TRBV18 and TRBJ2-1; 8 nucleotides line up with TRBD1. The length of the CDR3 is 14 residues. Germline assignment: CDR1 KGHSH and CDR2 LQKENI. V lost 0 bases and J lost 6; bases outside the gene matches: 1. The CDR3 here is CASSPPTGANEQFF. The CDR3 nucleotides read TGTGCCAGCTCACCACCGACAGGGGCCAATGAGCAGTTCTTC.

This clonotype was seen at least ten times. The chain employs TRBV4-1 and TRBJ2-7; D is unclear. The germline CDR1 and CDR2 sequences are MGHRA and YSYEKL. Trimming took 4 bases from V and 5 from J, leaving 21 bases between them. CDR3 length: 16 amino acids. The CDR3 nucleotides are TGCGCCAGCAGCCCCTTAGGCGCAGGATCGAAGGACGAGCAGTACTTC. Translated, it gives CASSPLGAGSKDEQYF.